A selection of T cell receptor beta chains follows, all from one sample in a study of identical twins. TCRdb called the 5' RACE reads again in MiXCR, with one record for every CDR3 protein. The sample has 690,000 or so distinct CDR3 sequences; roughly 6% are singletons. Input material: naive T cells sorted from blood. These receptor sequences come from a man aged 18 to 30 in good health. The CDR3 runs from the conserved cysteine through the conserved F or W. Fields, in order: clone size, D gene, J gene, V gene, CDR3 DNA, CDR3 protein. The D gene is left open where the match is weak. A clone size is listed for some rows: how often the clone was seen (once, few, many), or a class if it is expanded.

>many|NA|TRBJ2-3|TRBV12-3/TRBV12-4
TGTGCCAGCAGCCGCCAAAACTCTAGAAGCACAGATACGCAGTATTTT
CASSRQNSRSTDTQYF
>many|NA|TRBJ2-3|TRBV14
TGTGCCAGCAGCCAAACGGGAGATACGCAGTATTTT
CASSQTGDTQYF
>few|NA|TRBJ2-3|TRBV5-1
TGCGCCAGCAGCTCCTGGACGGCGAGCACAGATACGCAGTATTTT
CASSSWTASTDTQYF
>few|NA|TRBJ2-6|TRBV7-3
TGTGCCAGCAGCTTAATGTGGGCGAACGCCTCTGGGGCCAACGTCCTGACTTTC
CASSLMWANASGANVLTF
>few|NA|TRBJ2-7|TRBV5-1
TGCGCCAGCAGCATCGACTCCCTCGACTCCTACGAGCAGTACTTC
CASSIDSLDSYEQYF
>many|NA|TRBJ1-3|TRBV7-9
TGTGCCTTGGGGGACCCGTCTTCTGGAAACACCATATATTTT
CALGDPSSGNTIYF
>many|NA|TRBJ2-1|TRBV4-2
TGTGCCAGCAGCCCAGACCATGAGCAGTTCTTC
CASSPDHEQFF
>many|TRBD2|TRBJ2-3|TRBV5-1
TGCGCCAGTAATTCCGGGACTAGCATAACAGATACGCAGTATTTT
CASNSGTSITDTQYF
>NA|NA|TRBJ1-5|TRBV10-3
TGTGCCACTACCCCGGATCCGGGGCCTCAGCCCCAGCATTTT
CATTPDPGPQPQHF
>few|NA|TRBJ1-6|TRBV9
TGTGCCAGCAGCGTGACACCGTCGGGTTCACCCCTCCACTTT
CASSVTPSGSPLHF
>many|NA|TRBJ2-5|TRBV7-8
TGTGCCAGCAGCTTAGTAAAGGCATTCCCAGAGACCCAGTACTTC
CASSLVKAFPETQYF
>many|TRBD2|TRBJ2-1|TRBV24-1
TGTGCCACCAGTGGAAGGGAGGGAGGAAGCTCCTACAATGAGCAGTTCTTC
CATSGREGGSSYNEQFF
>NA|NA|TRBJ1-2|TRBV24-1
TGTGCCACCAGTGAAAACGGACAGAGCTATGGCTACACCTTC
CATSENGQSYGYTF
>many|NA|TRBJ2-1|TRBV6-1
TGTGCCAGCACCCGGATCTACAATGAGCAGTTCTTC
CASTRIYNEQFF
>many|NA|TRBJ2-2|TRBV5-1
TGCGCCAGCAGCTTGGATCTTGGCGGGGCAAAGGGAAGGGAGCTGTTTTTT
CASSLDLGGAKGRELFF
>many|TRBD1|TRBJ2-5|TRBV7-9
TGTGCCAGCAGCCCCGCACCAACAGGGGCCGGAGAGACCCAGTACTTC
CASSPAPTGAGETQYF
>many|NA|TRBJ2-1|TRBV12-3/TRBV12-4
TGTGCCAGCAGTTTAGGGAGTCGCTACAATGAGCAGTTCTTC
CASSLGSRYNEQFF
>many|TRBD1|TRBJ1-1|TRBV9
TGTGCCAGCAGCGTAGCTACGGGACAGGGACGGTTACTGAACACTGAAGCTTTCTTT
CASSVATGQGRLLNTEAFF
>NA|NA|TRBJ2-5|TRBV27
TGTGCCAGCAGTCCCTCGGGCTACTTCCAAGAGACCCAGTACTTC
CASSPSGYFQETQYF
>few|NA|TRBJ1-4|TRBV15
TGTGCCACCAGCAGAGTTTCTAGCAGGCCTAATGAAAAACTGTTTTTT
CATSRVSSRPNEKLFF
>few|TRBD2|TRBJ2-7|TRBV6-5
TGTGCCAGCAGTTACTCTCTAGCGGGAGGAACTTACGAGCAGTACTTC
CASSYSLAGGTYEQYF
>few|TRBD1|TRBJ2-1|TRBV12-3/TRBV12-4
TGTGCCAGCAGTTTAGCCCCAACAGGGGGGTTCCACAATGAGCAGTTCTTC
CASSLAPTGGFHNEQFF
>few|NA|TRBJ1-1|TRBV5-5
TGTGCCAGCAGCCCCTCGACAGACACAGCTTTCTTT
CASSPSTDTAFF
>many|TRBD1|TRBJ2-3|TRBV28
TGTGCCAGCAGTAACGGACAGGGGACAGATACGCAGTATTTT
CASSNGQGTDTQYF
>NA|NA|TRBJ1-5|TRBV7-2
TGTGCCAGCAGCCGGAGCCCCTTCCAGTACCAGCATTTT
CASSRSPFQYQHF